Following are 4 T cell receptor beta chains from one sample sequenced in a study of PD-L1 blockade in urothelial cancer. Assay: immunoSEQ multiplex PCR; the TCRdb copy retains only in-frame clones and omits some. The top ten clones hold 4.5% to 7% of a sample with about 83,000 clones, about nine tenths of them seen once. Specimen: PBMCs, collected around atezolizumab (anti-PD-L1) treatment. The receptors derive from an older woman with urothelial cancer.

This chain uses TRBV5-1 with TRBJ2-7, with TRBD1 as a possible D gene (6 bases). Trimming shortened V by 0 bases and J by 3 bases, and 10 bases separated the two germline ends. Germline-derived CDR1 and CDR2 are SGHRS and YFSETQ. The length of the CDR3 is 14 residues. The chain's CDR3 is CASSLARGDYEQYF. CDR3 DNA sequence: TGCGCCAGCAGCTTGGCCAGGGGAGACTACGAGCAGTACTTC.

This sequence joins TRBV19 and TRBJ1-1, with D unresolved. CDR3 length: 13 amino acids. The V end was cut by 6 bases, the J end by 5 bases, with 13 bases between. Germline CDR1 is LNHDA and CDR2 is SQIVND (reference sequence). CDR3 sequence (DNA): TGTGCCAGTAGAAGCGGATCGTTAACTGAAGCTTTCTTT. Translation: CASRSGSLTEAFF.

The chain has TRBV5-1 and TRBJ2-7; D is perhaps TRBD1 (5 bases). V lost 0 bases and J 5 bases, leaving 15 bases between the germline ends. CDR1 and CDR2 from the germline V gene are SGHRS and YFSETQ. The CDR3 has 15 amino acids. CDR3 sequence reads: CASSLVDRQFHEQYF. CDR3 nucleotide sequence: TGCGCCAGCAGCTTGGTAGATCGACAGTTCCACGAGCAGTACTTC.

This clone appeared a few times. The chain couples TRBV6-1 to TRBJ2-3, with 7 bases aligning to TRBD2. The V gene's germline CDR1 is MNHNS and CDR2 SASEGT. The length of the CDR3 is 14 residues. Trimming took 1 base from V and 3 from J; bases not matched to a gene: 1. The CDR3 loop is CASSEVRGTDTQYF. The CDR3 nucleotides read TGTGCCAGCAGTGAAGTGCGGGGGACAGATACGCAGTATTTT.